The sequence of this TCR beta chain was determined in a study of patients and donors after allogeneic stem cell transplantation. TCRdb re-derived calls from the RT-PCR reads in MiXCR, one entry per CDR3 protein. The repertoire holds approximately 160,000 distinct CDR3 sequences, around 30% seen once, with about 3% in the top ten. The CDR3 contains 14 residues. Trimming shortened V by 2 bases and J by 1 base, and 9 bases separated the two germline ends. Germline CDR1 reads SQVTM; CDR2 reads ANQGSEA. The source material was blood, either unsorted or a sorted T cell fraction (not recorded which). The V call is TRBV29-1, the J call TRBJ2-1; D gene unclear. The receptor comes from a human donor who was either an allogeneic HSCT recipient or a stem cell or donor lymphocyte infusion donor (not recorded which). It is not recorded whose cells these are; they may come from a transplant donor. The CDR3 region is CSVEREESYNEQFF. The CDR3 coding sequence is TGCAGCGTTGAAAGGGAAGAATCCTACAATGAGCAGTTCTTC.